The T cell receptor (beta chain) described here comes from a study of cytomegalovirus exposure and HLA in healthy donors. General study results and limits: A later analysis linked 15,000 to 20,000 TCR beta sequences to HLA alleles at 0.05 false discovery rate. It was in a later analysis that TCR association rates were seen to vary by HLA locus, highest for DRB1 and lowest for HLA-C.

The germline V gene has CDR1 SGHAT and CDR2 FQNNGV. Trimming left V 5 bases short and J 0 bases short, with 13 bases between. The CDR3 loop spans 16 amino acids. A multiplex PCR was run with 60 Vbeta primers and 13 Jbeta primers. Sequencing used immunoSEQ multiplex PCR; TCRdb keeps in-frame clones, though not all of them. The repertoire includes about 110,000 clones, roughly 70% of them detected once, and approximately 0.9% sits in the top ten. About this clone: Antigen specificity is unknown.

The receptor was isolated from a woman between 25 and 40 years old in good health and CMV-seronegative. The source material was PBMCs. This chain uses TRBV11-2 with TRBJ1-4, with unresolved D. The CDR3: CASSLGGPATNEKLFF. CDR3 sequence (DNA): TGTGCCAGCAGCCTCGGAGGGCCTGCAACTAATGAAAAACTGTTTTTT.